The 15 T cell receptor beta chains reported below all come from one sample, sequenced in a study of regulatory T cells in long-lasting Graves disease (dated by TCRdb to the early 2020s). The sample's time point label, in plain terms: newly diagnosed GD, antithyroid drugs for less than 3 months. For both TCR sequencing and RNA sequencing, RNA was extracted from PBMCs using TRIzol. Library preparation was by multiplex PCR. These reads were obtained on an Illumina HiSeq 4000. CDR3 regions were amplified by Arm-PCR with iRepertoire HTBI primers to construct TCR beta libraries. TCRdb reprocessed the public reads (quality trimming at Q25 with fastp, clone calling with MiXCR) and kept in-frame beta chains. Here each entry gathers all rows of one CDR3 protein and keeps the most common genes and DNA. The sample table contains a few hundred thousand distinct CDR3 sequences; only one count was recorded for less than 15% of them. Around a sixth of the sample goes to the ten largest clones.

Another study also made use of these data, one on T cells in Graves' hyperthyroidism and ophthalmopathy.

Sequencing used peripheral blood mononuclear cells (PBMCs), obtained at new diagnosis, from a patient treated with antithyroid drugs. The receptors shown here come from a woman between 50 and 59 years old with Graves disease. Donor details come from another sample of the same person, matched by shared clones.

This clonotype turned up a few times. The V call is TRBV28, the J call TRBJ2-3; 8 nucleotides line up with TRBD2. Losses at the gene ends were 5 bases for V and 3 bases for J; bases not matched to a gene: 7. This CDR3 comprises 15 residues. Germline values: CDR1 MDHEN, CDR2 SYDVKM. CDR3 DNA sequence: TGTGCCAGCAGTGAGAGCGGGAGCGGGACAGATACGCAGTATTTT. This sequence encodes CASSESGSGTDTQYF.

In its sample, this clonotype was seen a few times. The chain has TRBV18 and TRBJ2-3, with a tentative D call TRBD2 (5 bases). The germline gives CDR1 KGHSH, CDR2 LQKENI. The CDR3 covers 15 residues. V gave up 0 bases and J gave up 5 bases, with 12 bases separating them. The CDR3, as DNA: TGTGCCAGCTCACCACCCGGGAAGGCCAAAGATACGCAGTATTTT. Translating it yields CASSPPGKAKDTQYF.

This clonotype has ten or more counts. The rearrangement links TRBV5-1 to TRBJ2-1, with 7 positions matching TRBD2. The CDR3 length is 16 residues. Germline V gene data show CDR1 as SGHRS and CDR2 as YFSETQ. J lost 4 bases, V lost 2 bases, and 9 bases had no gene match. The chain's CDR3 is CASSFEGGSSYNEQFF. The CDR3 nucleotides are TGCGCCAGCAGCTTTGAGGGCGGGAGTTCTTACAATGAGCAGTTCTTC.

There are many counts of this clonotype. The chain has TRBV24-1 and TRBJ2-1; 11 bases are shared with TRBD1. The CDR3 runs 16 residues. V shed 4 bases and J 5 bases; nucleotides not matched to a gene: 6. Germline loops: CDR1 KGHDR, CDR2 SFDVKD. CDR3 protein: CATSEGGTGGDNEQFF. CDR3 coding DNA: TGTGCCACCAGTGAGGGTGGGACAGGGGGAGACAATGAGCAGTTCTTC.

The chain employs TRBV12-3 or TRBV12-4 and TRBJ2-7; D remains ambiguous. Trimming took off 6 bases at V and 4 bases at J, with 10 bases between the two ends. The CDR3 runs 12 residues. Written as DNA, the CDR3 is TGTGCCAGCAGCTCCTCATTTTACGAGCAGTACTTC. The encoded protein is CASSSSFYEQYF.

This clonotype was recorded at least ten times. V usage is TRBV2 and J usage is TRBJ2-7; TRBD1 agrees at 9 bases. The V gene's germline CDR1 is SNHLY and CDR2 FYNNEI. This CDR3 contains 15 residues. The J segment lost 3 bases and the V segment lost 3 bases, leaving 6 bases of the junction unmatched. The CDR3, as DNA: TGTGCCAGCAGTGATCCCGGGACAGGGAGCTACGAGCAGTACTTC. This gives the protein CASSDPGTGSYEQYF.

This clonotype was seen a handful of times. The V and J genes are TRBV11-2 and TRBJ2-1, with 13 bases matching TRBD2. The ends lost 5 bases at V and 7 bases at J; junction bases unmatched: 14. CDR1 SGHAT and CDR2 FQNNGV come from the germline V gene. This CDR3 has 18 residues. CDR3 sequence reads: CASSDPAATSGRPNEQFF. The CDR3 DNA sequence: TGTGCCAGCAGCGACCCCGCTGCGACTAGCGGGAGGCCGAATGAGCAGTTCTTC. Based on the CDR3 plus reference TRBV11-2 and TRBJ2-1, the full variable domain is EAGVAQSPRYKIIEKRQSVAFWCNPISGHATLYWYQQILGQGPKLLIQFQNNGVVDDSQLPKDRFSAERLKGVDSTLKIQPAKLEDSAVYLCASSDPAATSGRPNEQFFGPGTRLTVL.

This clonotype was seen many times. The chain uses TRBV7-9 and TRBJ2-1; a possible D gene is TRBD2 (6 bases). The CDR3 loop spans 17 amino acids. Trimming pared 5 bases from V and 8 bases from J, leaving 25 bases between. In germline, CDR1 is SEHNR, CDR2 FQNEAQ (reference sequence). The CDR3 here is CASSRPGGPKKSDEQFF. The CDR3 DNA sequence: TGTGCCAGCAGCCGACCTGGAGGGCCAAAGAAATCTGATGAGCAGTTCTTC.

This clonotype was picked up many times. The chain joins TRBV27 to TRBJ2-5; TRBD1 is a possible D gene (5 bases). The germline gives CDR1 MNHEY, CDR2 SMNVEV (reference sequence). Between the trimmed V and J ends, which lost 6 bases and 1 base, there was a span of 12 bases. The CDR3 contains 14 residues. CDR3 sequence: CASSGRTIQETQYF. The CDR3 DNA reads as TGTGCCAGCAGCGGTAGGACAATCCAAGAGACCCAGTACTTC.

The chain employs TRBV7-9 and TRBJ2-1; 7 nucleotides agree with TRBD2. CDR3 length: 14 amino acids. Trimming at V came to 8 bases and at J to 7 bases, leaving 11 bases not matched to a gene. Germline V gene lookup returns CDR1 SEHNR and CDR2 FQNEAQ (reference sequence). The DNA of the CDR3 is TGTGCCAGCGAGGCGGGAGCTCTAGTGAATGAGCAGTTCTTC. Translated, it gives CASEAGALVNEQFF.

This clonotype was detected many times. The chain recombines TRBV6-5 with TRBJ1-5, with D uncertain. This CDR3 region has 13 residues. CDR1 is MNHEY and CDR2 is SVGAGI in the germline V gene. V shed 0 bases and J shed 5 bases, with 5 bases lying between them. The CDR3 coding sequence is TGTGCCAGCAGTTACTCTTTGGATCAGCCCCAGCATTTT. It is translated as CASSYSLDQPQHF.

The sample holds a few counts of this clonotype. A much larger clonotype is one base distant, so this may be a read error. The chain joins TRBV6-6 to TRBJ2-1, with 15 bases fitting TRBD2. The CDR3 covers 17 residues. Germline V gene lookup returns CDR1 MNHNY and CDR2 SVGAGI (reference sequence). CDR3 sequence (DNA): TGTGCCAGCAGTTACTCGGGGACTAGCGGGAGGAACAATGAGCAGTCCTTC. Protein product: CASSYSGTSGRNNEQSF.

The V gene is TRBV19, the J gene TRBJ2-3; 7 bases agree with TRBD1. The CDR3 consists of 15 residues. The V gene end was trimmed by 5 bases and the J gene end by 0 bases; junction bases not matched to a gene: 5. CDR1 is LNHDA and CDR2 is SQIVND in the germline V gene (reference sequence). CDR3 residues: CASSAGTVSTDTQYF. The CDR3 DNA follows: TGTGCCAGTAGTGCCGGGACAGTTAGCACAGATACGCAGTATTTT.

The table lists this clonotype with many counts. This rearrangement joins TRBV11-2 to TRBJ2-7, with 7 bases fitting TRBD2. CDR1 SGHAT and CDR2 FQNNGV come from the germline V gene. V shed 1 base, J shed 3 bases, and the junction held 12 bases outside the gene matches. This CDR3 contains 17 residues. The CDR3 here is CASSLGTTSPAGYEQYF. The CDR3 nucleotides are TGTGCCAGCAGCTTAGGCACGACTAGCCCTGCCGGCTACGAGCAGTACTTC.

This chain uses TRBV19 with TRBJ1-5; 7 nucleotides match TRBD1. With 8 bases clipped from V and 2 bases from J, the junction kept 6 bases outside the gene matches. This CDR3 is built from 14 residues. Per the germline V gene, CDR1 is LNHDA and CDR2 is SQIVND (reference sequence). The CDR3 DNA reads TGTGCCAGTCGACAGGGAACGCGCAATCAGCCCCAGCATTTT. Protein sequence: CASRQGTRNQPQHF.